The 27 T cell receptor beta chains listed next were all sequenced from one sample in a study of T cell responses to AZD1222 COVID-19 vaccine. Here immunoSEQ multiplex PCR was the method, and the copy in TCRdb shows in-frame clones only, minus some. The sample has roughly 120,000 clones; roughly four fifths are singletons. Sample: peripheral blood, taken on day 0 of AZD1222 vaccination. All receptors derive from an adult in good health.

CDR3 sequence reads: CASSQVTGYLEQYF. DNA for the CDR3: TGCGCCAGCAGCCAAGTAACAGGTTATCTCGAGCAGTACTTC. J is TRBJ2-7 and V is TRBV4-1, with D tentatively TRBD1 (5 bases). The CDR3 sequence is 14 residues long. The germline V gene encodes CDR1 MGHRA and CDR2 YSYEKL. The germline V and J ends were trimmed by 1 base and 6 bases, with 13 bases remaining between them.

This clone came up once. This sequence joins TRBV6-2 or TRBV6-3 and TRBJ2-5; 8 nucleotides match TRBD1. Germline lookup yields CDR1 MNHEY and CDR2 SVGEGT. V dropped 5 bases and J dropped 3; count of bases not matched to a gene: 5. This CDR3 spans 14 amino acids. CDR3 protein: CASSTRTGKETQYF. For the CDR3, the DNA is TGTGCCAGCAGTACTCGGACAGGGAAAGAGACCCAGTACTTC.

The chain joins TRBV18 to TRBJ1-5; 7 bases agree with TRBD1. Germline loops: CDR1 KGHSH, CDR2 LQKENI. J gave up 0 bases and V 5 bases, and 7 bases lay outside the gene matches. The CDR3 has 16 amino acids. The CDR3 region is CASSSGQLYSNQPQHF. As DNA, the CDR3 is TGTGCCAGCTCATCGGGACAGCTGTATAGCAATCAGCCCCAGCATTTT.

The chain is built from TRBV13 and TRBJ1-2; the match to TRBD1 covers 8 bases. CDR1 is PRHDT and CDR2 is FYEKMQ in the germline V gene (reference sequence). V lost 6 bases, J lost 7 bases, and 10 bases stayed unmatched. The CDR3 has 14 residues. CDR3 loop: CASSRTGKVLGYTF. The CDR3 DNA follows: TGTGCCAGCAGTCGGACAGGGAAGGTTCTTGGCTACACCTTC.

The genes are TRBV5-1 and TRBJ2-7; possible D gene TRBD2, 5 bases. The V and J ends lost 5 bases and 5 bases respectively, with 17 bases between them. The CDR3 runs 14 residues. CDR1 is SGHRS and CDR2 is YFSETQ in the germline V gene. CDR3 DNA sequence: TGCGCCAGCAGGGGCGGGCAAAACGGCCACGAGCAGTACTTC. Translation: CASRGGQNGHEQYF.

The rearrangement uses TRBV27 and TRBJ2-4; 8 bases are a match to TRBD1. J gave up 6 bases and V 3 bases, and 4 bases lay outside the gene matches. Per the germline V gene, CDR1 is MNHEY and CDR2 is SMNVEV (reference sequence). This CDR3 has 14 residues. DNA of the CDR3: TGTGCCAGCAGTTTTGGCAGGGGGCGAAACATTCAGTACTTC. Translated, it gives CASSFGRGRNIQYF.

The rearrangement links TRBV11-3 to TRBJ2-1, with 8 bases lining up with TRBD2. The V and J ends lost 1 base and 9 bases, in that order; junction bases with no gene match: 5. The germline V gene encodes CDR1 SGHNT and CDR2 YENEEA. The CDR3 has 14 amino acids. The CDR3 sequence: CASSLAGRAGEQFF. The CDR3 DNA sequence: TGTGCCAGCAGCTTAGCCGGGAGGGCAGGTGAGCAGTTCTTC.

This sequence joins TRBV30 and TRBJ1-3, with no clear D. Germline V gene data show CDR1 as GTSNPN and CDR2 as SVGIG (reference sequence). The V gene lost 3 bases and the J gene lost 0 bases, with 18 bases spanning the gap. CDR3 size: 17 residues. The CDR3 DNA is TGTGCCTGGAGCTTACCGCCCGACGGAGTCTCTGGAAACACCATATATTTT. Protein product: CAWSLPPDGVSGNTIYF.

This clone was found a few times. This chain uses TRBV29-1 with TRBJ1-4, with no clear D. CDR3 length equals 15 residues. Germline V lookup: CDR1 SQVTM, CDR2 ANQGSEA. Trimming left V 6 bases short and J 4 bases short, with 18 bases between. The CDR3 nucleotides are TGCAGCGTGGACCTAGGAGCTGGCGGTAATGAAAAACTGTTTTTT. It yields the protein CSVDLGAGGNEKLFF.

DNA of the CDR3: TGTGCCACCAAAGGAGGGGGCGGAACTGAAGCTTTCTTT. Translating gives CATKGGGGTEAFF. V is TRBV19 and J is TRBJ1-1; TRBD1 aligns across 7 bases. The V gene end was trimmed by 10 bases and the J gene end by 5 bases; junction bases not matched to a gene: 10. This CDR3 is 13 amino acids long. Germline CDR1 LNHDA, CDR2 SQIVND (reference sequence).

The chain joins TRBV5-1 to TRBJ2-1; 12 positions match TRBD1. This CDR3 comprises 17 residues. Germline V gene sequence: CDR1 SGHRS, CDR2 YFSETQ. Unmatched junction bases numbered 10, after V lost 0 bases and J lost 9 bases. CDR3: CASSLESLGQGAGEQFF. CDR3 coding DNA: TGCGCCAGCAGCTTGGAATCCCTGGGACAGGGGGCAGGTGAGCAGTTCTTC.

A few counts support this clone. The chain carries TRBV27 and TRBJ1-2, with TRBD1 matching 8 bases. After removal of 3 bases from V and 5 bases from J, the junction contained 14 bases not matched to a gene. The germline gives CDR1 MNHEY, CDR2 SMNVEV (reference sequence). This CDR3 spans 17 amino acids. Here the CDR3 DNA reads TGTGCCAGCAGTTTTTTAGCCACCGGGACAGGACATTATGGCTACACCTTC. Protein: CASSFLATGTGHYGYTF.

There are a few counts of this clone. V is TRBV19 and J is TRBJ1-5; 12 bases align to TRBD1. The J segment lost 7 bases and the V segment lost 6 bases, leaving 10 bases of the junction unmatched. This CDR3 comprises 16 residues. From germline, CDR1 is LNHDA and CDR2 SQIVND (reference sequence). The CDR3 here is CASSRGGQGAFQPQHF. Written as DNA, the CDR3 is TGTGCCAGTAGCAGAGGGGGACAGGGGGCTTTCCAGCCCCAGCATTTT.

The chain has TRBV18 and TRBJ1-4; no clear D gene. V was cut by 5 bases and J by 0 bases, with 10 bases left in between. Germline CDR1 is KGHSH and CDR2 is LQKENI. The CDR3 is 15 amino acids. The DNA for the CDR3 is TGTGCCAGCTCATCCACCACTGCAACTAATGAAAAACTGTTTTTT. It specifies CASSSTTATNEKLFF.

In nucleotides, the CDR3 is TGTGCCAGCAGCAAAGGGCCAGGACAGTTGAACACTGAAGCTTTCTTT. Translated: CASSKGPGQLNTEAFF. The chain joins TRBV21-1 to TRBJ1-1; the table's D call, TRBD1, has no DNA check behind it. TRBV21-1 is a pseudogene. This CDR3 region has 16 residues.

The chain uses TRBV5-1 and TRBJ1-1; weak D call: TRBD1 (6 bases). The V end lost 0 bases, the J end lost 2 bases, and 11 bases lay between the germline ends. This CDR3 is built from 15 residues. The germline V gene has CDR1 SGHRS and CDR2 YFSETQ. CDR3 bases: TGCGCCAGCAGCTTGGGGACAGCGACAAACACTGAAGCTTTCTTT. It translates to CASSLGTATNTEAFF.

This sequence joins TRBV28 and TRBJ1-2, with D unclear. The CDR3 runs 16 residues. The germline CDR1 and CDR2 sequences are MDHEN and SYDVKM. Trimming left V 6 bases short and J 4 bases short, with 21 bases between. This CDR3 is CASSPKYVSSSYGYTF. As DNA, the CDR3 is TGTGCCAGCAGCCCCAAGTATGTTTCGAGCTCCTATGGCTACACCTTC.

A few counts support this clone. V usage is TRBV6-5 and J usage is TRBJ1-2; TRBD1 matches 7 bases. The CDR3 is made up of 14 amino acids. Per germline, CDR1 MNHEY and CDR2 SVGAGI. V lost 7 bases and J lost 3; bases outside the gene matches: 8. CDR3 coding DNA: TGTGCCAGCACTCTAATTGACAGGGACTATGGCTACACCTTC. This sequence encodes CASTLIDRDYGYTF.

Only one count was recorded for this clone. V is TRBV19 and J is TRBJ2-2; TRBD1 matches 9 bases. Per germline, CDR1 LNHDA and CDR2 SQIVND (reference sequence). The CDR3 spans 16 residues. With V trimmed by 5 bases and J by 5 bases, 9 bases remained unmatched. Here the CDR3 reads CASSLSGTGWTGELFF. The CDR3 bases are TGTGCCAGTAGTCTGTCCGGGACAGGGTGGACCGGGGAGCTGTTTTTT.

The chain joins TRBV2 to TRBJ2-3, with 12 bases lining up with TRBD1. Looked up from germline, CDR1 is SNHLY and CDR2 is FYNNEI. V was pared by 6 bases and J by 4 bases, with 5 bases of the junction left unmatched. The CDR3 consists of 15 residues. The CDR3 is CASRRGQGASDTQYF. The CDR3 coding sequence is TGTGCCAGCAGGAGGGGACAGGGGGCATCAGATACGCAGTATTTT.

In nucleotides, the CDR3 is TGTGCCAGCAGCCAAATGGGTAGCGGCAATCAGCCCCAGCATTTT. Translated, it gives CASSQMGSGNQPQHF. This chain links TRBV14 with TRBJ1-5; no reliable D call. In germline, CDR1 is SGHDN, CDR2 FVKESK. The germline V and J ends were trimmed by 2 bases and 2 bases, with 10 bases remaining between them. The CDR3 contains 15 residues.

The DNA of the CDR3 is TGTGCCTCCTTGGGGCAGGGAGGGACCGGGGAGCTGTTTTTT. Translating it yields CASLGQGGTGELFF. The gene calls are TRBV2 and TRBJ2-2; 7 bases fit TRBD2. CDR3 length: 14 amino acids. Germline V gene data show CDR1 as SNHLY and CDR2 as FYNNEI. V lost 11 bases to trimming and J lost 5 bases; unmatched junction nucleotides: 11.

V is TRBV19 and J is TRBJ1-1, with 8 bases fitting TRBD1. With V trimmed by 1 base and J by 6 bases, 7 bases remained unmatched. This CDR3 comprises 15 residues. Per germline, CDR1 LNHDA and CDR2 SQIVND (reference sequence). CDR3 nucleotides: TGTGCCAGTAGTATAGTAGGAGGGACAGGATCTGAAGCTTTCTTT. Amino acid sequence: CASSIVGGTGSEAFF.

The genes are TRBV28 and TRBJ1-5; 7 bases line up with TRBD1. CDR1 and CDR2 (germline): MDHEN, SYDVKM. The CDR3 has 13 residues. V lost 1 base to trimming and J lost 15 bases; unmatched junction nucleotides: 9. The CDR3 here is CASSLSHQGDGHF. CDR3 in DNA: TGTGCCAGCAGTTTATCCCACCAGGGGGATGGGCATTTT.

The rearrangement joins TRBV20-1 to TRBJ1-4; D gene ambiguous. The CDR3 consists of 11 residues. CDR1 and CDR2 (germline): DFQATT, SNEGSKA (reference sequence). The V and J ends lost 5 bases and 8 bases respectively, with 9 bases between them. DNA of the CDR3: TGCAGTGCTTTGGTCCGCGAAAAACTGTTTTTT. The encoded protein is CSALVREKLFF.

The CDR3 nucleotides are TGCAGTGCTAGTTTAGGGAACCAAGAGACCCAGTACTTC. Its protein product is CSASLGNQETQYF. The chain combines TRBV20-1 with TRBJ2-5; D not resolved. This CDR3 is built from 13 residues. V was clipped by 3 bases and J by 0 bases, with 8 bases between them. Per germline, CDR1 DFQATT and CDR2 SNEGSKA (reference sequence).

The genes are TRBV7-2 and TRBJ2-1, with 8 bases identical to TRBD2. The CDR3 spans 17 residues. The trim removed 7 bases at V and 1 base at J, leaving 12 bases unmatched. Germline loops: CDR1 SGHTA, CDR2 FQGNSA. CDR3 DNA: TGTGCCAGCATCTTCGGGCTAGCGGGCCGATCCTACAATGAGCAGTTCTTC. Translation: CASIFGLAGRSYNEQFF.